The 10 T cell receptor beta chains reported below all come from one sample, sequenced in a study of shared clonotypes between healthy human individuals. Profiling relied on immunoSEQ multiplex PCR, and the TCRdb table lists in-frame clones only, not all of them. Altogether roughly 1.4 million clones are present, 98% being singletons, with the ten largest covering approximately 0.4%. Specimen: naive CD4+ T cells sorted from blood. Subset indicated: CD45RA+ positively selected. The receptors originated from a man aged 30 to 45 in good health.

This chain uses TRBV7-2 with TRBJ2-2, with D possibly TRBD2 on 6 matching bases. The V gene lost 1 base and the J gene lost 8 bases, with 11 bases spanning the gap. Germline V gene lookup returns CDR1 SGHTA and CDR2 FQGNSA. The length of the CDR3 is 14 residues. CDR3 in amino acids: CASSLVLAGGELFF. The CDR3 DNA sequence: TGTGCCAGCAGCTTAGTACTAGCTGGGGGGGAGCTGTTTTTT. The whole variable domain, remainder taken from reference TRBV7-2 and TRBJ2-2, is GAGVSQSPSNKVTEKGKDVELRCDPISGHTALYWYRQSLGQGLEFLIYFQGNSAPDKSGLPSDRFSAERTGGSVSTLTIQRTQQEDSAVYLCASSLVLAGGELFFGEGSRLTVL.

The rearrangement joins TRBV28 to TRBJ1-5; D is perhaps TRBD1 (5 bases). Germline V gives CDR1 MDHEN, CDR2 SYDVKM. The CDR3 extends over 16 amino acids. With 6 bases removed from V and 5 bases from J, the gap between germline ends came to 20 bases. CDR3 region: CASSPPGRGGDQPQHF. The CDR3 DNA reads as TGTGCCAGCAGCCCCCCGGGAAGGGGAGGCGATCAGCCCCAGCATTTT.

The rearrangement joins TRBV2 to TRBJ2-1; possibly TRBD2 for D (5 bases). V was cut by 3 bases and J by 7 bases, with 16 bases left in between. The CDR3 is 15 amino acids. The V gene's germline CDR1 is SNHLY and CDR2 FYNNEI. In nucleotides, the CDR3 is TGTGCCAGCAGTGAGGAGAGGGTGGGTAATAATGAGCAGTTCTTC. The encoded protein is CASSEERVGNNEQFF.

The chain combines TRBV9 with TRBJ1-2; D unresolved. The V end was cut by 4 bases, the J end by 4 bases, with 17 bases between. The CDR3 extends over 15 amino acids. The germline CDR1 and CDR2 sequences are SGDLS and YYNGEE. The CDR3 is CASSPRDIKSYGYTF. In nucleotides, the CDR3 is TGTGCCAGCAGCCCTCGTGACATAAAATCCTATGGCTACACCTTC.

This chain joins TRBV2 and TRBJ2-3, with 7 bases identical to TRBD2. J lost 1 base, V lost 2 bases, and 6 bases had no gene match. CDR1 SNHLY and CDR2 FYNNEI come from the germline V gene. The CDR3 runs to 16 residues. In DNA, the CDR3 is TGTGCCAGCAGTGAACGGGCGGGAGTAGGCACAGATACGCAGTATTTT. As protein: CASSERAGVGTDTQYF.

This sequence joins TRBV7-2 and TRBJ1-5; 7 positions agree with TRBD1. This CDR3 has 14 amino acids. Germline trimming cut 5 bases from V and 2 bases from J; bases unmatched to any gene: 3. Germline lookup yields CDR1 SGHTA and CDR2 FQGNSA. The CDR3 DNA is TGTGCCAGCAGCGCGACAGGGCGCAATCAGCCCCAGCATTTT. Translating gives CASSATGRNQPQHF.

This chain joins TRBV9 and TRBJ2-3; TRBD2 aligns across 9 bases. Germline CDR1 reads SGDLS; CDR2 reads YYNGEE. V shed 7 bases, J shed 3 bases, and the junction held 12 bases outside the gene matches. This CDR3 is built from 16 residues. Here the CDR3 reads CASASLGGRATDTQYF. DNA of the CDR3: TGTGCCAGCGCTTCACTAGGCGGGAGGGCTACAGATACGCAGTATTTT.

V usage is TRBV7-3 and J usage is TRBJ2-1; 12 nucleotides align to TRBD2. The junction had 4 bases not matched to a gene; V was cut back by 5 bases and J by 2 bases. Germline V gene data show CDR1 as SGHTA and CDR2 as FQGTGA. CDR3 length equals 16 residues. The CDR3 DNA follows: TGTGCCAGCAGCGTGACTAGCGGGAGTGCCTACAATGAGCAGTTCTTC. Its protein product is CASSVTSGSAYNEQFF.

The J gene is TRBJ1-1, the V gene TRBV7-3, with D possibly TRBD1 on 6 matching bases. The CDR3 covers 15 residues. The germline V gene encodes CDR1 SGHTA and CDR2 FQGTGA. V lost 5 bases and J 4 bases, leaving 17 bases between the germline ends. The CDR3 here is CASSLAQQGPTEAFF. The CDR3 nucleotides read TGTGCCAGCAGCCTCGCACAACAGGGACCCACTGAAGCTTTCTTT. Combining the CDR3 with reference TRBV7-3 and TRBJ1-1 gives the whole variable domain GAGVSQTPSNKVTEKGKYVELRCDPISGHTALYWYRQSLGQGPEFLIYFQGTGAADDSGLPNDRFFAVRPEGSVSTLKIQRTERGDSAVYLCASSLAQQGPTEAFFGQGTRLTVV.

V usage is TRBV5-4 and J usage is TRBJ2-5, with a possible D match to TRBD1 (8 bases). Trimming shortened V by 4 bases and J by 4 bases, and 14 bases separated the two germline ends. Germline V gives CDR1 SGHNT, CDR2 YYREEE (reference sequence). The CDR3 loop spans 14 amino acids. The CDR3 here is CASSQTGEGETQYF. The CDR3 DNA follows: TGTGCCAGCAGCCAGACAGGGGAGGGAGAGACCCAGTACTTC.